These 4 T cell receptor beta chains came from one sample sequenced in a study of radiation and T cells in renal cell carcinoma. Time point described: baseline pretreatment blood. The treatment was: 15 Gy SBRT to primary tumor, nephrectomy 4 weeks later. Generated by immunoSEQ multiplex PCR, the TCRdb table keeps only in-frame clones and is missing some. The sample has approximately 120,000 clones; roughly 80% are singletons. Material: blood, obtained from a patient whose treatment included radiotherapy and nephrectomy. All receptors come from a woman aged 55-69 years with renal cell carcinoma.

The chain links TRBV6-5 to TRBJ1-2; D is uncertain. The germline V gene has CDR1 MNHEY and CDR2 SVGAGI. Trimming cost V 0 bases and J 4 bases, with 12 bases left between them. CDR3 length: 15 residues. CDR3 loop: CASSYSGGRTYGYTF. CDR3 nucleotides: TGTGCCAGCAGTTACTCGGGAGGGCGCACCTATGGCTACACCTTC.

This chain uses TRBV9 with TRBJ1-3; no clear D gene. Germline CDR1 is SGDLS and CDR2 is YYNGEE. Trimming shortened V by 0 bases and J by 3 bases, and 13 bases separated the two germline ends. CDR3 length: 16 amino acids. CDR3 coding DNA: TGTGCCAGCAGCGTAGATGTGCGGGCAGGTGGAAACACCATATATTTT. Translation: CASSVDVRAGGNTIYF.

This clone was seen more than once but under ten times. For the CDR3, the DNA is TGTGCCAGTAGCAGTAGGACAGGTCGAGGCACTGAAGCTTTCTTT. Translated: CASSSRTGRGTEAFF. The V gene is TRBV19, the J gene TRBJ1-1; 7 bases are shared with TRBD1. J lost 4 bases, V lost 6 bases, and 11 bases had no gene match. The CDR3 extends over 15 amino acids. CDR1 and CDR2 (germline): LNHDA, SQIVND (reference sequence). Complete variable domain (other parts from reference TRBV19 and TRBJ1-1): DGGITQSPKYLFRKEGQNVTLSCEQNLNHDAMYWYRQDPGQGLRLIYYSQIVNDFQKGDIAEGYSVSREKKESFPLTVTSAQKNPTAFYLCASSSRTGRGTEAFFGQGTRLTVV.

The chain uses TRBV9 and TRBJ2-5; 15 bases map to TRBD2. Germline V gene sequence: CDR1 SGDLS, CDR2 YYNGEE. V was pared by 3 bases and J by 4 bases, with 4 bases of the junction left unmatched. The CDR3 loop spans 16 amino acids. Here the CDR3 DNA reads TGTGCCAGCAGCGCCCTGGGACTAGCGGGAGGAGAGACCCAGTACTTC. Encoded protein: CASSALGLAGGETQYF.